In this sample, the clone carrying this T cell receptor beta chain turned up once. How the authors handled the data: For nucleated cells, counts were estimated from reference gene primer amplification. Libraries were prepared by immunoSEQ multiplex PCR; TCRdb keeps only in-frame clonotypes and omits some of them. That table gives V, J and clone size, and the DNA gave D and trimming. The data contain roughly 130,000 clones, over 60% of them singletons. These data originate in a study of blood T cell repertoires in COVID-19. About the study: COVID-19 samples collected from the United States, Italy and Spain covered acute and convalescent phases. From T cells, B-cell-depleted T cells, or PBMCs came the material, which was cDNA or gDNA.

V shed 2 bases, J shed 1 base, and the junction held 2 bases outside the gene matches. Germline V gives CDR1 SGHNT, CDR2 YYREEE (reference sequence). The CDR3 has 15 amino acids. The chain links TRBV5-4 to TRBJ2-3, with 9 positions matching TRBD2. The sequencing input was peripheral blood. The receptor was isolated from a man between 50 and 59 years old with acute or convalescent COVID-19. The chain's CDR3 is CASSLAGGGTDTQYF. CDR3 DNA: TGTGCCAGCAGCTTAGCGGGGGGTGGCACAGATACGCAGTATTTT.